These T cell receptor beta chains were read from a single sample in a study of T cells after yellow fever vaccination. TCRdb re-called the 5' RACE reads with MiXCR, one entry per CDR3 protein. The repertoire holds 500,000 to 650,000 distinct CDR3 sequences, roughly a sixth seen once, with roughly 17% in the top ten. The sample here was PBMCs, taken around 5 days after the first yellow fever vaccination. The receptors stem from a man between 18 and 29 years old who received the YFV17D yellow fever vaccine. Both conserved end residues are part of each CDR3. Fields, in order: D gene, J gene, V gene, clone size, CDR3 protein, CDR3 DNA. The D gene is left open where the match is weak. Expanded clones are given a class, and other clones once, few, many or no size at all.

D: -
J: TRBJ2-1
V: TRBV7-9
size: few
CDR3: CASSLVGTVSNEQFF
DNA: TGTGCCAGCAGCTTAGTCGGGACTGTGAGCAATGAGCAGTTCTTC

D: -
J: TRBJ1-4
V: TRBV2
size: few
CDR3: CASSVSEWEKLFF
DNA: TGTGCCAGCAGTGTTTCGGAATGGGAAAAACTGTTTTTT

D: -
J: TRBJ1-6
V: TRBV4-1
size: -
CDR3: CASSQDSGLGNSPLHF
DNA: TGCGCCAGCAGCCAAGACAGCGGTTTGGGAAATTCACCCCTCCACTTT

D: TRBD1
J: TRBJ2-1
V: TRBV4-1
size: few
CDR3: CASSQATGQGVGEQFF
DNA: TGCGCCAGCAGCCAGGCTACGGGACAGGGGGTAGGTGAGCAGTTCTTC

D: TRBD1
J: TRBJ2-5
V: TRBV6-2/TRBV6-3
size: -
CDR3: CASSYGGGTGEETQYF
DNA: TGTGCCAGCAGTTACGGAGGAGGGACAGGGGAAGAGACCCAGTACTTC

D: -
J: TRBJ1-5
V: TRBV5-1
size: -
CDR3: CASSNGGSNQPQHF
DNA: TGCGCCAGCAGTAACGGGGGTAGCAATCAGCCCCAGCATTTT

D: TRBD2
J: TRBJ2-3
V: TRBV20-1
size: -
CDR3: CSARASGGSTDTQYF
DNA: TGCAGTGCTCGAGCGTCGGGGGGAAGCACAGATACGCAGTATTTT

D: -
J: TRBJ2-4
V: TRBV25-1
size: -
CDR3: CASRKQGEDIQYF
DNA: TGTGCCAGCAGGAAACAGGGAGAAGACATTCAGTACTTC

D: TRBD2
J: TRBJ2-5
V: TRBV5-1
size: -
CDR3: CASSIGLADPYQETQYF
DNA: TGCGCCAGCAGCATCGGACTAGCGGACCCCTACCAAGAGACCCAGTACTTC

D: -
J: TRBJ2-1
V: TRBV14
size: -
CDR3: CASSQEYTLEQFF
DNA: TGTGCCAGCAGCCAAGAGTACACCTTAGAGCAGTTCTTC

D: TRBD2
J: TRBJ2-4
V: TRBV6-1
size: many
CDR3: CATAGGPESKNIQYF
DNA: TGTGCTACGGCGGGGGGGCCGGAGTCCAAAAACATTCAGTACTTC

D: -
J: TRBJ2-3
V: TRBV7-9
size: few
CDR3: CASSRSGDTQYF
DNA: TGTGCCAGCAGCCGTTCGGGAGATACGCAGTATTTT

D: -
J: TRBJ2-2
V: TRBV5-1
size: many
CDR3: CASSLVMGPGELFF
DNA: TGCGCCAGCAGCTTGGTAATGGGGCCAGGGGAGCTGTTTTTT

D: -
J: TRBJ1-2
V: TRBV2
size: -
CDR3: CASSVGISSFYGYTF
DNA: TGTGCCAGCAGTGTCGGAATCTCCTCCTTCTATGGCTACACCTTC

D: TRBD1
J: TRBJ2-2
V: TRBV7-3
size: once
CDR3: CASRGLAGQGAGELFF
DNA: TGTGCCAGCAGGGGGTTGGCCGGACAGGGGGCCGGGGAGCTGTTTTTT

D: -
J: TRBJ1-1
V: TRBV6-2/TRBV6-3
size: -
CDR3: CASSSHHGSTEAFF
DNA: TGTGCCAGCAGTTCCCATCACGGTAGCACTGAAGCTTTCTTT

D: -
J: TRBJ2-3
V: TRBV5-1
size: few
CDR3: CASRGAYSTDTQYF
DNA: TGCGCCAGCAGGGGCGCATACAGCACAGATACGCAGTATTTT

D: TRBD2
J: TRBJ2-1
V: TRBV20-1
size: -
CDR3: CSASIAGVGYNEQFF
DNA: TGCAGTGCTAGTATAGCGGGGGTCGGGTACAATGAGCAGTTCTTC

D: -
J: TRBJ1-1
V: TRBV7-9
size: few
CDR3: CASSPTQTFEAFF
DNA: TGTGCCAGCAGCCCAACCCAGACTTTTGAAGCTTTCTTT

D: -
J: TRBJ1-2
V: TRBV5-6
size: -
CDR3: CASSKKVQYYGYTF
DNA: TGTGCCAGCAGCAAGAAGGTACAGTATTATGGCTACACCTTC

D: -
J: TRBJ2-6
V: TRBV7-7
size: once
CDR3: CASSPHKAGANVLTF
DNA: TGTGCTAGCAGCCCCCACAAGGCTGGGGCCAACGTCCTGACTTTC

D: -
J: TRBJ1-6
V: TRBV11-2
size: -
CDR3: CASSPRADSPLHF
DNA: TGTGCCAGCAGCCCACGGGCGGATTCACCCCTCCACTTT

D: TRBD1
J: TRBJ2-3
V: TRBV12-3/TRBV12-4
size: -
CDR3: CASRGQLSSTDTQYF
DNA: TGTGCCAGCAGGGGACAGCTATCTAGCACAGATACGCAGTATTTT

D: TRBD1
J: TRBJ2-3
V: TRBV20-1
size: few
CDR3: CSASTGRIDTQYF
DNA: TGCAGTGCGTCGACAGGGCGGATAGATACGCAGTATTTT

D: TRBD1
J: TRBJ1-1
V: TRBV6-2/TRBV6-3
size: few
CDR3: CASSYPAGGEWTEAFF
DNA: TGTGCCAGCAGTTACCCGGCAGGGGGAGAATGGACTGAAGCTTTCTTT

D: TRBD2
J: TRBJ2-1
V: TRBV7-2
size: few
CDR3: CASSKQTSTEQFF
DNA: TGTGCCAGCAGCAAACAGACTAGCACTGAGCAGTTCTTC

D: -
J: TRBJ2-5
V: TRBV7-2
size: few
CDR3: CASSLFSPPETQYF
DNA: TGTGCCAGCAGCTTATTTTCCCCCCCGGAGACCCAGTACTTC

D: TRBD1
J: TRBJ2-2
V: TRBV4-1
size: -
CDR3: CASSRLLGQGATGELFF
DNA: TGCGCCAGCAGTCGGTTACTTGGACAGGGGGCGACCGGGGAGCTGTTTTTT

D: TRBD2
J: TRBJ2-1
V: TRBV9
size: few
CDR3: CASSVVGGISSYNEQFF
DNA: TGTGCCAGCAGCGTAGTCGGGGGGATAAGCTCCTACAATGAGCAGTTCTTC

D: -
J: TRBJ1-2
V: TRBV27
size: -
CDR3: CASSTLGGAAYGYTF
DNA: TGTGCCAGCAGCACGTTAGGGGGGGCTGCCTATGGCTACACCTTC

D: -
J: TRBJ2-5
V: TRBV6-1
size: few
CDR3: CASRTIETQYF
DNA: TGTGCCAGCAGGACAATAGAGACCCAGTACTTC

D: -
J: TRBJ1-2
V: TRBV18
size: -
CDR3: CASSPLQGEGYTF
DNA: TGTGCCAGCTCACCTTTACAGGGTGAGGGCTACACCTTC

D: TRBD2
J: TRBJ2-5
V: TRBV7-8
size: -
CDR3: CASSPRRTSGGTRQETQYF
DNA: TGTGCCAGCAGCCCAAGAAGGACTAGCGGGGGAACGAGGCAAGAGACCCAGTACTTC

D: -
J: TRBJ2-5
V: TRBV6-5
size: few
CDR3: CASSYSGRAGETQYF
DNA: TGTGCCAGCAGTTACTCGGGCAGGGCAGGCGAGACCCAGTACTTC

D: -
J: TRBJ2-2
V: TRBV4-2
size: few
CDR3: CASSQDRRGAGELFF
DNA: TGTGCCAGCAGCCAAGACCGACGCGGGGCCGGGGAGCTGTTTTTT

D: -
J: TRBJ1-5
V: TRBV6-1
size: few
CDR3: CASRERMYSNQPQHF
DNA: TGTGCCAGCAGGGAACGGATGTATAGCAATCAGCCCCAGCATTTT

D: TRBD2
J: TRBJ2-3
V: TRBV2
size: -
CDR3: CANGGTSGGYTQYF
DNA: TGTGCCAACGGAGGGACTAGCGGGGGATATACGCAGTATTTT

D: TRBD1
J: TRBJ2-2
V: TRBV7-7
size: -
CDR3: CATTLRHRGLTGELFF
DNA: TGTGCCACTACCCTCCGCCACAGGGGGCTCACCGGGGAGCTGTTTTTT

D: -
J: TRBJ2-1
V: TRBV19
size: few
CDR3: CASSSGETYNEQFF
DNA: TGTGCCAGTAGTAGCGGGGAGACATACAATGAGCAGTTCTTC

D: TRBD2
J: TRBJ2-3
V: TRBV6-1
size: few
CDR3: CASRGLAGVTDTQYF
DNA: TGTGCCAGCAGGGGACTAGCGGGGGTCACAGATACGCAGTATTTT

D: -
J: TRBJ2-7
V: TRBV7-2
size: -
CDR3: CASCNGNALYEQYF
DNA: TGTGCCAGCTGCAATGGAAACGCACTCTACGAGCAGTACTTC

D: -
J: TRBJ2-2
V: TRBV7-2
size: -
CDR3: CASSLQAGSNTGELFF
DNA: TGTGCCAGCAGCTTGCAGGCAGGATCGAACACCGGGGAGCTGTTTTTT

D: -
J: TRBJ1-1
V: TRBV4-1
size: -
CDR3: CASSQDRQVTEAFF
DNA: TGCGCCAGCAGCCAAGATCGGCAGGTGACTGAAGCTTTCTTT

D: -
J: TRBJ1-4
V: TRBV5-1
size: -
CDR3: CASSSNPVDLDEKLFF
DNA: TGCGCCAGCAGCTCAAACCCGGTTGACTTGGATGAAAAACTGTTTTTT

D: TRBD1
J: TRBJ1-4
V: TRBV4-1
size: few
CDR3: CASSPLQGGAGEKLFF
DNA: TGCGCCAGCAGCCCGCTCCAGGGGGGGGCGGGTGAAAAACTGTTTTTT

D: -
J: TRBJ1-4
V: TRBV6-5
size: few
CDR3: CASRRGSTLEKLFF
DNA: TGTGCCAGCCGCCGAGGTTCCACGCTAGAAAAACTGTTTTTT